Below are 11 T cell receptor beta chains sequenced from a single sample in a study of patients and donors after allogeneic stem cell transplantation. TCRdb reprocessed the RT-PCR reads with MiXCR, giving one entry per CDR3 protein. The data hold some 230,000 distinct CDR3 sequences, with 13% to 15% observed a single time. Sequenced input: blood, either unsorted or a sorted T cell fraction (not recorded which). The receptors stem from a human donor who was either an allogeneic HSCT recipient or a stem cell or donor lymphocyte infusion donor (not recorded which). It is not recorded whose cells these are; they may come from a transplant donor.

This clonotype was picked up many times. The chain carries TRBV2 and TRBJ2-1; D is ambiguous. This CDR3 spans 15 amino acids. The germline V and J ends were trimmed by 1 base and 0 bases, with 7 bases remaining between them. CDR1 and CDR2 from the germline V gene are SNHLY and FYNNEI. CDR3 in DNA: TGTGCCAGCAGTGAAGAGATGCGCTCCTACAATGAGCAGTTCTTC. Protein: CASSEEMRSYNEQFF.

This clonotype was detected ten times or more. This rearrangement joins TRBV5-5 to TRBJ1-1, with D unresolved. The CDR3 has 13 residues. Trimming removed 4 bases from V and 11 bases from J, with 18 bases in between. The germline V gene encodes CDR1 SGHKS and CDR2 YYEKEE (reference sequence). Written as DNA, the CDR3 is TGTGCCAGCAGCATTGACTATCAAGTTGACGCTTTCTTT. It specifies CASSIDYQVDAFF.

This chain links TRBV12-3 or TRBV12-4 with TRBJ2-2; a possible D gene is TRBD2 (5 bases). Trimming shortened V by 6 bases and J by 3 bases, and 11 bases separated the two germline ends. This CDR3 has 14 amino acids. CDR3 loop: CASSPGWDTGELFF. The CDR3 nucleotides are TGTGCCAGCAGCCCGGGGTGGGACACCGGGGAGCTGTTTTTT.

V gene TRBV4-2 combines with J gene TRBJ2-1; 8 positions match TRBD1. This CDR3 contains 16 residues. Germline lookup yields CDR1 LGHNA and CDR2 YNFKEQ. Losses at the gene ends were 3 bases for V and 4 bases for J; bases not matched to a gene: 8. Written as DNA, the CDR3 is TGTGCCAGCAGCCAGCAAGACAGGGGACGATACAATGAGCAGTTCTTC. The encoded protein is CASSQQDRGRYNEQFF.

The chain recombines TRBV30 with TRBJ2-5; D remains unclear. Looked up from germline, CDR1 is GTSNPN and CDR2 is SVGIG (reference sequence). The V end lost 3 bases, the J end lost 5 bases, and 10 bases lay between the germline ends. The CDR3 is 12 amino acids. The CDR3 bases are TGTGCCTGGAGCGCACAGAGGGAGACCCAGTACTTC. Encoded protein: CAWSAQRETQYF.

For the CDR3, the DNA is TGTGCCAGCAGTCGGCGCGGACAGGGAGGTACGACTGAAGCTTTCTTT. Translation gives CASSRRGQGGTTEAFF. This chain links TRBV6-2 or TRBV6-3 with TRBJ1-1; 8 bases are shared with TRBD1. CDR3 length: 16 residues. With V trimmed by 5 bases and J by 5 bases, 13 bases remained unmatched. The germline CDR1 and CDR2 sequences are MNHEY and SVGEGT.

This clonotype has a handful of counts. The rearrangement uses TRBV24-1 and TRBJ2-3; 7 bases map to TRBD1. Losses at the gene ends were 4 bases for V and 0 bases for J; bases not matched to a gene: 6. Germline V CDR1 and CDR2: KGHDR, SFDVKD. This CDR3 is 16 amino acids long. CDR3 protein: CATSEPGQDSTDTQYF. The CDR3 bases are TGTGCCACCAGTGAGCCTGGACAGGATAGCACAGATACGCAGTATTTT.

This clonotype was seen a few times. This chain joins TRBV20-1 and TRBJ1-1, with D possibly matching TRBD1 (5 bases). The CDR3 is 13 amino acids. The V end lost 1 base, the J end lost 2 bases, and 8 bases lay between the germline ends. CDR1 is DFQATT and CDR2 is SNEGSKA in the germline V gene (reference sequence). The CDR3 here is CSARAGINTEAFF. CDR3 in DNA: TGCAGTGCTAGAGCAGGGATTAACACTGAAGCTTTCTTT.

This clonotype was found a few times. The chain employs TRBV9 and TRBJ2-3; D is undetermined. CDR1 is SGDLS, CDR2 YYNGEE, per germline. The V and J ends lost 1 base and 8 bases respectively, with 14 bases between them. The CDR3 spans 14 residues. The CDR3 is CASSVKLRGGTQYF. The CDR3, as DNA: TGTGCCAGCAGCGTAAAGCTGCGAGGCGGTACGCAGTATTTT.

The chain employs TRBV18 and TRBJ1-1; the D gene is possibly TRBD1 (5 bases). Trimming shortened V by 1 base and J by 1 base, and 13 bases separated the two germline ends. This CDR3 is 16 amino acids long. Germline loops: CDR1 KGHSH, CDR2 LQKENI. The CDR3 loop is CASSPRMGRGNTEAFF. Written as DNA, the CDR3 is TGTGCCAGCTCACCACGTATGGGGCGGGGGAACACTGAAGCTTTCTTT.

This clonotype appeared many times. V usage is TRBV7-2 and J usage is TRBJ2-7, with TRBD2 identical over 8 bases. CDR3 length: 15 amino acids. With 0 bases clipped from V and 4 bases from J, the junction kept 5 bases outside the gene matches. CDR1 is SGHTA, CDR2 FQGNSA, per germline. CDR3 sequence (DNA): TGTGCCAGCAGCTTAGCAGCGGGAGTCGTGTACGAGCAGTACTTC. It is translated as CASSLAAGVVYEQYF.